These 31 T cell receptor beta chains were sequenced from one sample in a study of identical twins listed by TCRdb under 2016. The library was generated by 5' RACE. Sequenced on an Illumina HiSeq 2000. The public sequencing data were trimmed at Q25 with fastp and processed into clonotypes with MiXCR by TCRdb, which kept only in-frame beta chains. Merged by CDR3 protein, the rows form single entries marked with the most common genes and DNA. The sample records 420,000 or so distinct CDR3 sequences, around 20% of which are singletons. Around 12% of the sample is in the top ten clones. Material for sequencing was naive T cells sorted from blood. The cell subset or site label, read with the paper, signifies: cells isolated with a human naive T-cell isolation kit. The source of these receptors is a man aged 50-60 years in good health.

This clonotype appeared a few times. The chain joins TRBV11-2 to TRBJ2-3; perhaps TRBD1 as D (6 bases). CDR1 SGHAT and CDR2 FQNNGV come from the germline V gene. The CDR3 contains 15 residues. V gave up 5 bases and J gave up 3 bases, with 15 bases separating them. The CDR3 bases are TGTGCCAGCAGCCCACGGGGCAGGGGTACAGATACGCAGTATTTT. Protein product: CASSPRGRGTDTQYF.

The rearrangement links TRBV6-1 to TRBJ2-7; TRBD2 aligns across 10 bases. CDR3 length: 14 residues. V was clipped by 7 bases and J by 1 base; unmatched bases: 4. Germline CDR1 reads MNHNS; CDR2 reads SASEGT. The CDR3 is CASTPGLASYEQYF. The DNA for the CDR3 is TGTGCCAGCACCCCGGGACTAGCGTCCTACGAGCAGTACTTC.

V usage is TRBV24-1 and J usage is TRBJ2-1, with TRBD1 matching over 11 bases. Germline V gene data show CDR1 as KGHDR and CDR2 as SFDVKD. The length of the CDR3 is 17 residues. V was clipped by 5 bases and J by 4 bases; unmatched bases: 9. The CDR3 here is CATSGWTGGAYYNEQFF. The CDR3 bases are TGTGCCACCAGTGGCTGGACAGGGGGCGCATATTACAATGAGCAGTTCTTC.

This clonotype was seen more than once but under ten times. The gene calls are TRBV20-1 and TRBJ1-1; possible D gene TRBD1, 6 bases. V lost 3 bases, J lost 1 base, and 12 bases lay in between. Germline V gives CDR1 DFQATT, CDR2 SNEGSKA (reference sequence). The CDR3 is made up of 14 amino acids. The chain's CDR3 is CSAREGTKNTEAFF. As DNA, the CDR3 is TGCAGTGCTAGGGAAGGGACAAAGAACACTGAAGCTTTCTTT.

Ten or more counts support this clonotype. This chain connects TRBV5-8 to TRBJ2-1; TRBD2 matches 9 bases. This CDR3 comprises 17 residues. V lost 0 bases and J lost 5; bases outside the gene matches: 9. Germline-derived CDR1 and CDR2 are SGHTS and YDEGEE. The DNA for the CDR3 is TGTGCCAGCAGCTTGGTCCCCGCGGGGGGGGCGAACAATGAGCAGTTCTTC. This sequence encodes CASSLVPAGGANNEQFF.

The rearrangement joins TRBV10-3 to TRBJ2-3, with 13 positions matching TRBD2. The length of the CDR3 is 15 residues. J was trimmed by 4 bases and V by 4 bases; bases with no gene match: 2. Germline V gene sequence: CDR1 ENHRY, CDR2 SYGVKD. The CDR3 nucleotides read TGTGCCATCAGTGGAACTAGCGGGGGGGCAGATACGCAGTATTTT. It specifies CAISGTSGGADTQYF.

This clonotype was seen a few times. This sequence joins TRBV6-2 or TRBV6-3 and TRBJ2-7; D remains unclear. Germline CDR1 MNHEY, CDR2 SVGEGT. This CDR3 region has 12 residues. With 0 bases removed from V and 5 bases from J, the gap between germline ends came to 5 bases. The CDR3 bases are TGTGCCAGCAGTTACTCGTCCCACGAGCAGTACTTC. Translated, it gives CASSYSSHEQYF.

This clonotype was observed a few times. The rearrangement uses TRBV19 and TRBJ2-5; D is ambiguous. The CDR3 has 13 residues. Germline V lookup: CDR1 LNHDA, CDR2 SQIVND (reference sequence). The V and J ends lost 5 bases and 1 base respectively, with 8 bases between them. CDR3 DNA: TGTGCCAGTAGTTGGGTCTTCCAAGAGACCCAGTACTTC. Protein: CASSWVFQETQYF.

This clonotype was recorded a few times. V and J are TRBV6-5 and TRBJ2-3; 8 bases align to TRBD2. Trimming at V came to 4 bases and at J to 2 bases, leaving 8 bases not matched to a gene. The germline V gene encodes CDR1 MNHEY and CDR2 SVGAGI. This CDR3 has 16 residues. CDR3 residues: CASSWLRAGATDTQYF. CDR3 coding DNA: TGTGCCAGCAGTTGGCTCAGAGCGGGGGCCACAGATACGCAGTATTTT.

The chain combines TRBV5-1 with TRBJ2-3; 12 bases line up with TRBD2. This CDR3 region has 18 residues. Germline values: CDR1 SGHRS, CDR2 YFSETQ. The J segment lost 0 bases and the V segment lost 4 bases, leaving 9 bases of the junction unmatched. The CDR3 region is CASSARASGRASTDTQYF. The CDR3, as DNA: TGCGCCAGCAGCGCCCGGGCTAGCGGGAGGGCGAGCACAGATACGCAGTATTTT.

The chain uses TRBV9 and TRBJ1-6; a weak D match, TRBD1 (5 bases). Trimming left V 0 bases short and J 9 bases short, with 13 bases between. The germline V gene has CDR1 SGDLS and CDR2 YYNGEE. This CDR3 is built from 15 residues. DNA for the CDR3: TGTGCCAGCAGCGTAGGGGGGGGAAGCGGTTCACCCCTCCACTTT. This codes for CASSVGGGSGSPLHF.

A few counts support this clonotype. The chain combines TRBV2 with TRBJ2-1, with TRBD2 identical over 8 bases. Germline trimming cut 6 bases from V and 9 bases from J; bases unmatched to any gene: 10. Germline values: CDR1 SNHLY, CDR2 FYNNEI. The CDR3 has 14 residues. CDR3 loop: CASRSERGSAEQFF. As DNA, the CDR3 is TGTGCCAGCAGGAGCGAGCGGGGGTCGGCTGAGCAGTTCTTC.

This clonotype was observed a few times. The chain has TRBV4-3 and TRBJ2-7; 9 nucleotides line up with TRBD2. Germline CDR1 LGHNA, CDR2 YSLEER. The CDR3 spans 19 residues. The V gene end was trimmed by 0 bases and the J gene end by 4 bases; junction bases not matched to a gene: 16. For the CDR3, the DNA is TGCGCCAGCAGCCAAGATGCCTTGGGAATTAGCGGGAGACGATACGAGCAGTACTTC. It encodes CASSQDALGISGRRYEQYF.

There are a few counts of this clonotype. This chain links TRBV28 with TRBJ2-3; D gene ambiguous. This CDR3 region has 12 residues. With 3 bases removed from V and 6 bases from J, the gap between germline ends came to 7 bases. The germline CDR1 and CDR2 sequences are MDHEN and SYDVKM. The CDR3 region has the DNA TGTGCCAGCAGTTTTTTCCGGGATACGCAGTATTTT. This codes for CASSFFRDTQYF.

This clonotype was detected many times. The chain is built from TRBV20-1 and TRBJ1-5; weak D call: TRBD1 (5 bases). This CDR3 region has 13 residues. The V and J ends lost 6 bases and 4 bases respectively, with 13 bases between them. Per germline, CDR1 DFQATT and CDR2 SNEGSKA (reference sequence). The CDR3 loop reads CSANRDANQPQHF. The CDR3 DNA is TGCAGTGCCAACCGGGACGCAAATCAGCCCCAGCATTTT.

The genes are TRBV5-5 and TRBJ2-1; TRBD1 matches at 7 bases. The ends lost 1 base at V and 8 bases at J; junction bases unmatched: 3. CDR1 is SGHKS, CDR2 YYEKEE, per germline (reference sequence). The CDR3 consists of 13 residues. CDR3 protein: CASSLRQGYEQFF. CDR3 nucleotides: TGTGCCAGCAGCTTGAGACAGGGTTATGAGCAGTTCTTC.

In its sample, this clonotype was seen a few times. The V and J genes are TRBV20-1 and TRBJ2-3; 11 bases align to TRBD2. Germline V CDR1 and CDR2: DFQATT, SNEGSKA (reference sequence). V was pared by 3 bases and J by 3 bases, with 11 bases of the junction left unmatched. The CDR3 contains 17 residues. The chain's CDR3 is CSARRLAGTSSTDTQYF. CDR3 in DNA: TGCAGTGCTAGGAGACTAGCGGGGACTTCTTCAACAGATACGCAGTATTTT.

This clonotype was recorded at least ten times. For the CDR3, the DNA is TGCAGTGCTACCCGACAGGGTACGTCACAGTACTTC. Residues: CSATRQGTSQYF. The genes are TRBV20-1 and TRBJ2-7, with 7 bases lining up with TRBD1. Germline-derived CDR1 and CDR2 are DFQATT and SNEGSKA (reference sequence). CDR3 length equals 12 residues. J was trimmed by 10 bases and V by 4 bases; bases with no gene match: 10.

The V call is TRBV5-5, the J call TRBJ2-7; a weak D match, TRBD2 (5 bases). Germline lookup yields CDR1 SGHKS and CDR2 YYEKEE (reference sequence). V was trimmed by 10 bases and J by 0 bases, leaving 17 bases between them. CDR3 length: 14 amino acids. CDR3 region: CACTEAESSYEQYF. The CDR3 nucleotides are TGTGCCTGCACGGAAGCGGAGAGCTCCTACGAGCAGTACTTC.

The CDR3 loop is CASSRPKLSTDTQYF. The CDR3 nucleotides are TGTGCCAGCTCCAGACCTAAACTTAGCACAGATACGCAGTATTTT. V is TRBV18 and J is TRBJ2-3, with D unclear. In germline, CDR1 is KGHSH, CDR2 LQKENI. The CDR3 covers 15 residues. V dropped 6 bases and J dropped 0 bases, with 13 bases sitting between them.

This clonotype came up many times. The CDR3 DNA sequence: TGCGCCAGCAGCCCGGGGGATTCCGCCTTGGGGCATGAGCAGTTCTTC. Protein sequence: CASSPGDSALGHEQFF. V usage is TRBV5-1 and J usage is TRBJ2-1, with D maybe TRBD2 (6 bases). The germline CDR1 and CDR2 sequences are SGHRS and YFSETQ. Trimming removed 4 bases from V and 8 bases from J, with 22 bases in between. The CDR3 loop spans 16 amino acids.

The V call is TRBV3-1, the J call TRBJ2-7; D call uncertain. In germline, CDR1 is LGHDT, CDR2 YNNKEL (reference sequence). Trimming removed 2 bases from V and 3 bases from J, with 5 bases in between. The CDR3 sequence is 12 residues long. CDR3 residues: CASSQYVYEQYF. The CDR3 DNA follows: TGTGCCAGCAGCCAATACGTCTACGAGCAGTACTTC.

As DNA, the CDR3 is TGTGCCAGCAGGCACAGTTATCGGGAGGCGCAGTATTTT. It is translated as CASRHSYREAQYF. The V and J genes are TRBV13 and TRBJ2-3; the match to TRBD2 covers 7 bases. Trimming took 6 bases from V and 10 from J; bases not matched to a gene: 10. Germline CDR1 and CDR2: PRHDT and FYEKMQ (reference sequence). The CDR3 is 13 amino acids.

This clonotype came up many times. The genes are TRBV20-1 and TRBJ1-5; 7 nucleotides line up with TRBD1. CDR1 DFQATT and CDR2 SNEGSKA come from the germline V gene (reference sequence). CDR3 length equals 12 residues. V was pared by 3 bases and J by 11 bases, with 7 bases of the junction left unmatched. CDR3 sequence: CSARGTGVAQHF. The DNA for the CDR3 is TGCAGTGCTAGGGGAACAGGGGTGGCCCAGCATTTT.

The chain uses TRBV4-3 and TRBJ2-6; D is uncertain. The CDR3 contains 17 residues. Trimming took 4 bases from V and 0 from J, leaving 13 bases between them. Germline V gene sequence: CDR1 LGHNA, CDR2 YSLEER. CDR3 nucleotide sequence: TGCGCCAGCAGCCGAGGAGTCCTGAGCTCTGGGGCCAACGTCCTGACTTTC. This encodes CASSRGVLSSGANVLTF.

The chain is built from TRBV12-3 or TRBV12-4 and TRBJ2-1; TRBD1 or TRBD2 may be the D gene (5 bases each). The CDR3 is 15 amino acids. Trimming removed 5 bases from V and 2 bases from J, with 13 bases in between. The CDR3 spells CASSRLGRAYNEQFF. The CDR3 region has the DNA TGTGCCAGCAGTCGCCTGGGACGGGCCTACAATGAGCAGTTCTTC.

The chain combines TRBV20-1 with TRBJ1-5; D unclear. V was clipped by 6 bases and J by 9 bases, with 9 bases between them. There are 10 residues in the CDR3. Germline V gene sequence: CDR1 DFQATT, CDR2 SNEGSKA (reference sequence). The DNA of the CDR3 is TGCAGTGCCAGGAGCCGGCCCCAGCATTTT. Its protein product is CSARSRPQHF.

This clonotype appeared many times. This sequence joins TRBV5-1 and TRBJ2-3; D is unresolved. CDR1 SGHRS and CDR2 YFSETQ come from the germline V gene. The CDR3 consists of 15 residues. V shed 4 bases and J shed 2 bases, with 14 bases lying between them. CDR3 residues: CASSQDGRSTDTQYF. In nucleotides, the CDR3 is TGCGCCAGCAGCCAGGACGGGCGGTCCACAGATACGCAGTATTTT.

The chain's CDR3 is CASSKWKSGQEPFYEQYF. The CDR3 bases are TGTGCCAGCAGCAAATGGAAGTCGGGACAGGAGCCTTTCTACGAGCAGTACTTC. The chain couples TRBV21-1 to TRBJ2-7; the table's D call TRBD1 went unverified against the DNA. TRBV21-1 is assigned pseudogene status. CDR3 size: 18 residues.

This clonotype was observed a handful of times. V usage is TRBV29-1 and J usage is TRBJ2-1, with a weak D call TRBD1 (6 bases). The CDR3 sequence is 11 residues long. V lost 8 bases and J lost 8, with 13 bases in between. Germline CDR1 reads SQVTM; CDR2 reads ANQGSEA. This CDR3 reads CSIYRVDEQFF. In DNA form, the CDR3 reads TGCAGCATCTACAGGGTTGATGAGCAGTTCTTC.

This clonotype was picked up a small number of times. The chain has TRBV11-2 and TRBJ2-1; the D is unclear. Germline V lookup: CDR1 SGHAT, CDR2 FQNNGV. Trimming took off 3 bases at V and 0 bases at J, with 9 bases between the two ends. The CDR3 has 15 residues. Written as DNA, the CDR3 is TGTGCCAGCAGCTTCCCAGCTGCCTCCTACAATGAGCAGTTCTTC. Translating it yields CASSFPAASYNEQFF.